These 18 T cell receptor beta chains came from one sample sequenced in a study of T cells after yellow fever vaccination (dated by TCRdb to the late 2010s). Receptors were amplified or captured by 5' RACE. Sequenced on an Illumina NovaSeq 6000. Using fastp at Q25 and MiXCR, TCRdb reprocessed the public reads and kept productive beta chains. Identical CDR3 protein sequences are pooled into one entry, listed with their most common genes and DNA. In all, the sample holds about 260,000 distinct CDR3 sequences, and approximately 3.8% of those were seen once. In total, the top ten clones hold under 20% of the sample. This specimen's treatment or condition label, per the study, means: live attenuated yellow fever vaccine strain. Sequenced here: PBMCs, sampled 15 days after the yellow fever booster vaccination. The receptors originated from a man younger than 35 who received the YFV17D yellow fever vaccine.

V gene TRBV7-8 combines with J gene TRBJ1-3; D gene ambiguous. This CDR3 has 15 amino acids. The ends were cut back, 7 bases at V and 2 bases at J, with 15 bases in the middle. The germline gives CDR1 SGHVS, CDR2 FQNEAQ. The CDR3 nucleotides read TGTGCCAGCACCCTCTTATATCGTCCTGGAAACACCATATATTTT. Translated, it gives CASTLLYRPGNTIYF.

This clonotype has at least ten counts. V and J are TRBV4-1 and TRBJ1-5, with D hard to call. Trimming shortened V by 1 base and J by 9 bases, and 13 bases separated the two germline ends. The CDR3 covers 14 residues. CDR1 MGHRA and CDR2 YSYEKL come from the germline V gene. The CDR3 spells CASSQARSVRPQHF. In nucleotides, the CDR3 is TGCGCCAGCAGCCAAGCGAGGTCTGTGAGGCCCCAGCATTTT.

The table lists this clonotype with many counts. The rearrangement uses TRBV23-1 and TRBJ2-7, with a possible D match to TRBD2 (5 bases). TRBV23-1 is an ORF, and what it does is uncertain. This CDR3 has 12 residues. V lost 4 bases and J 4 bases, leaving 8 bases between the germline ends. CDR3 sequence (DNA): TGCGCCAGCAGTCCTGAGGGTTACGAGCAGTACGTC. Its protein product is CASSPEGYEQYV.

This clonotype was recorded at least ten times. The chain is built from TRBV7-6 and TRBJ2-3; D is perhaps TRBD2 (6 bases). V lost 4 bases and J 5 bases, leaving 13 bases between the germline ends. Germline V lookup: CDR1 SGHVS, CDR2 FNYEAQ. The CDR3 has 14 amino acids. This CDR3 is CASSSGGSRDTQYF. The CDR3 nucleotides read TGTGCCAGCAGCTCCGGGGGTTCAAGAGATACGCAGTATTTT. Based on the CDR3 plus reference TRBV7-6 and TRBJ2-3, the full variable domain is GAGVSQSPRYKVTKRGQDVALRCDPISGHVSLYWYRQALGQGPEFLTYFNYEAQQDKSGLPNDRFSAERPEGSISTLTIQRTEQRDSAMYRCASSSGGSRDTQYFGPGTRLTVL.

This clonotype was picked up many times. The rearrangement links TRBV19 to TRBJ2-1; 11 bases align to TRBD2. Trimming took 7 bases from V and 0 from J; bases not matched to a gene: 8. Looked up from germline, CDR1 is LNHDA and CDR2 is SQIVND (reference sequence). The CDR3 has 17 amino acids. In DNA, the CDR3 is TGTGCCAGTACCACCTTTAGCGGGGGGGTCTCCTACAATGAGCAGTTCTTC. This codes for CASTTFSGGVSYNEQFF.

Ten or more counts support this clonotype. The V call is TRBV6-2 or TRBV6-3, the J call TRBJ1-2, with unresolved D. The CDR3 spans 14 residues. The germline V gene encodes CDR1 MNHEY and CDR2 SVGEGT. Between the trimmed V and J ends, which lost 6 bases and 4 bases, there was a span of 15 bases. DNA for the CDR3: TGTGCCAGCAGCCTCCCCGCGGGTGCCTATGGCTACACCTTC. Amino acid sequence: CASSLPAGAYGYTF.

This clonotype was recorded many times. The gene calls are TRBV3-1 and TRBJ1-4, with D possibly TRBD1 on 5 matching bases. Trimming took 4 bases from V and 10 from J, leaving 25 bases between them. The CDR3 covers 17 residues. Looked up from germline, CDR1 is LGHDT and CDR2 is YNNKEL (reference sequence). CDR3 residues: CASSPKNPGQDIGKLFF. CDR3 bases: TGTGCCAGCAGCCCCAAGAACCCGGGGCAGGACATCGGAAAACTGTTTTTT.

The chain couples TRBV6-2 or TRBV6-3 to TRBJ1-5, with unresolved D. From germline, CDR1 is MNHEY and CDR2 SVGEGT. The CDR3 spans 13 residues. Trimming cost V 6 bases and J 7 bases, with 13 bases left between them. Here the CDR3 DNA reads TGTGCCAGCAGGCGTGAACTTGGACAGCCCCAGCATTTT. Amino acids: CASRRELGQPQHF.

There are many counts of this clonotype. This chain joins TRBV6-2 or TRBV6-3 and TRBJ1-2, with D unresolved. V lost 6 bases and J 4 bases, leaving 18 bases between the germline ends. The V gene's germline CDR1 is MNHEY and CDR2 SVGEGT. The CDR3 consists of 15 residues. CDR3 nucleotide sequence: TGTGCCAGCAGCCTCGGAGGGTCCCAGCCCTATGGCTACACCTTC. As protein: CASSLGGSQPYGYTF.

This clonotype has a count of ten or more. The chain uses TRBV4-2 and TRBJ2-3; D uncertain. The V end was cut by 0 bases, the J end by 0 bases, with 13 bases between. Germline V gives CDR1 LGHNA, CDR2 YNFKEQ. The CDR3 length is 17 residues. The CDR3 protein is CASSQDLNGYSTDTQYF. For the CDR3, the DNA is TGTGCCAGCAGCCAAGATCTGAACGGGTATAGCACAGATACGCAGTATTTT.

Many counts were recorded for this clonotype. The V call is TRBV9, the J call TRBJ1-2; 8 bases align to TRBD1. CDR1 and CDR2 (germline): SGDLS, YYNGEE. Trimming removed 0 bases from V and 5 bases from J; junction bases left unmatched: 9. The CDR3 is 16 amino acids. The CDR3 nucleotides are TGTGCCAGCAGCGTAGCCTCTTCAACAGGGGGTTATGGCTACACCTTC. This gives the protein CASSVASSTGGYGYTF.

This clonotype was observed at least ten times. V usage is TRBV29-1 and J usage is TRBJ1-4; 7 bases align to TRBD1. CDR1 SQVTM and CDR2 ANQGSEA come from the germline V gene. J gave up 10 bases and V 6 bases, and 11 bases lay outside the gene matches. The CDR3 length is 13 residues. CDR3 nucleotides: TGCAGCGTGGTAGACCCAGGGGGGGGAAAACTGTTTTTT. It specifies CSVVDPGGGKLFF.

The table lists this clonotype with many counts. The gene calls are TRBV10-3 and TRBJ1-5; D is unclear. Trimming cost V 6 bases and J 0 bases, with 12 bases left between them. This CDR3 contains 15 residues. Germline CDR1 ENHRY, CDR2 SYGVKD. The CDR3 coding sequence is TGTGCCATCAGCGATGGACCTTATAGCAATCAGCCCCAGCATTTT. Translation gives CAISDGPYSNQPQHF.

The chain recombines TRBV20-1 with TRBJ1-3; 10 bases agree with TRBD1. CDR3 length: 14 residues. Trimming cost V 6 bases and J 0 bases; bases outside gene matches: 2. The germline V gene encodes CDR1 DFQATT and CDR2 SNEGSKA (reference sequence). CDR3 residues: CSARQGASGNTIYF. The CDR3 nucleotides read TGCAGTGCGCGACAGGGGGCCTCTGGAAACACCATATATTTT.

The sample holds many counts of this clonotype. The chain employs TRBV5-5 and TRBJ2-5, with 10 bases aligning to TRBD2. Germline trimming cut 2 bases from V and 5 bases from J; bases unmatched to any gene: 9. Germline V gene data show CDR1 as SGHKS and CDR2 as YYEKEE (reference sequence). The CDR3 totals 16 residues. The CDR3, as DNA: TGTGCCAGCAGCTTAAGGGGAGGGACTAGCGAGGAGACCCAGTACTTC. It translates to CASSLRGGTSEETQYF.

In this sample, this clonotype turned up many times. The chain couples TRBV9 to TRBJ2-5; 8 bases align to TRBD2. The ends lost 4 bases at V and 5 bases at J; junction bases unmatched: 13. The CDR3 is 16 amino acids. Germline loops: CDR1 SGDLS, CDR2 YYNGEE. The CDR3 nucleotides are TGTGCCAGCAGCTTGAGCGGGGGTAGTGGAAAGGAGACCCAGTACTTC. Translated, it gives CASSLSGGSGKETQYF.

This clonotype was observed at least ten times. This sequence joins TRBV12-3 or TRBV12-4 and TRBJ2-7, with D perhaps matching TRBD1 (6 bases). The CDR3 consists of 13 residues. V lost 8 bases and J 7 bases, leaving 18 bases between the germline ends. The CDR3 loop reads CASYPQGSGEQYF. Here the CDR3 DNA reads TGTGCCAGCTATCCGCAGGGGTCCGGGGAGCAGTACTTC.

This clonotype was counted at least ten times. The V and J genes are TRBV29-1 and TRBJ2-7; D possibly matches TRBD1 or TRBD2 (5 bases each). Trimming left V 7 bases short and J 0 bases short, with 22 bases between. The V gene's germline CDR1 is SQVTM and CDR2 ANQGSEA. The CDR3 is 16 amino acids. CDR3 in amino acids: CSESPTGPFSSYEQYV. In nucleotides, the CDR3 is TGCAGCGAAAGCCCCACGGGGCCCTTTAGCTCCTACGAGCAGTACGTC.